The entry below describes one T cell receptor (beta chain). What it binds is unknown. The data originate from a study of shared clonotypes between healthy human individuals. Broader study findings: A generally larger estimated richness was seen in naive subsets than in memory subsets.

Germline assignment: CDR1 MNHEY and CDR2 SMNVEV (reference sequence). This CDR3 has 16 residues. The V end was cut by 6 bases, the J end by 0 bases, with 17 bases between. CD45RA+ naive and CD45RA-negative memory subsets were separated from CD4+ cells. The method was immunoSEQ multiplex PCR; TCRdb's version includes in-frame clones alone and lacks a portion of them. The data contain approximately 2.5 million clones, more than 90% of them singletons. The clonotype comes from a man aged 18 to 30 in good health. The sequenced sample was naive CD4+ T cells sorted from blood. Documented subset: CD45RA+ positively selected. The genes are TRBV27 and TRBJ1-1; D gene unclear. The CDR3 region has the DNA TGTGCCAGCAGGCCCTCAACAAGGGTTATGAACACTGAAGCTTTCTTT. Translated, it gives CASRPSTRVMNTEAFF.